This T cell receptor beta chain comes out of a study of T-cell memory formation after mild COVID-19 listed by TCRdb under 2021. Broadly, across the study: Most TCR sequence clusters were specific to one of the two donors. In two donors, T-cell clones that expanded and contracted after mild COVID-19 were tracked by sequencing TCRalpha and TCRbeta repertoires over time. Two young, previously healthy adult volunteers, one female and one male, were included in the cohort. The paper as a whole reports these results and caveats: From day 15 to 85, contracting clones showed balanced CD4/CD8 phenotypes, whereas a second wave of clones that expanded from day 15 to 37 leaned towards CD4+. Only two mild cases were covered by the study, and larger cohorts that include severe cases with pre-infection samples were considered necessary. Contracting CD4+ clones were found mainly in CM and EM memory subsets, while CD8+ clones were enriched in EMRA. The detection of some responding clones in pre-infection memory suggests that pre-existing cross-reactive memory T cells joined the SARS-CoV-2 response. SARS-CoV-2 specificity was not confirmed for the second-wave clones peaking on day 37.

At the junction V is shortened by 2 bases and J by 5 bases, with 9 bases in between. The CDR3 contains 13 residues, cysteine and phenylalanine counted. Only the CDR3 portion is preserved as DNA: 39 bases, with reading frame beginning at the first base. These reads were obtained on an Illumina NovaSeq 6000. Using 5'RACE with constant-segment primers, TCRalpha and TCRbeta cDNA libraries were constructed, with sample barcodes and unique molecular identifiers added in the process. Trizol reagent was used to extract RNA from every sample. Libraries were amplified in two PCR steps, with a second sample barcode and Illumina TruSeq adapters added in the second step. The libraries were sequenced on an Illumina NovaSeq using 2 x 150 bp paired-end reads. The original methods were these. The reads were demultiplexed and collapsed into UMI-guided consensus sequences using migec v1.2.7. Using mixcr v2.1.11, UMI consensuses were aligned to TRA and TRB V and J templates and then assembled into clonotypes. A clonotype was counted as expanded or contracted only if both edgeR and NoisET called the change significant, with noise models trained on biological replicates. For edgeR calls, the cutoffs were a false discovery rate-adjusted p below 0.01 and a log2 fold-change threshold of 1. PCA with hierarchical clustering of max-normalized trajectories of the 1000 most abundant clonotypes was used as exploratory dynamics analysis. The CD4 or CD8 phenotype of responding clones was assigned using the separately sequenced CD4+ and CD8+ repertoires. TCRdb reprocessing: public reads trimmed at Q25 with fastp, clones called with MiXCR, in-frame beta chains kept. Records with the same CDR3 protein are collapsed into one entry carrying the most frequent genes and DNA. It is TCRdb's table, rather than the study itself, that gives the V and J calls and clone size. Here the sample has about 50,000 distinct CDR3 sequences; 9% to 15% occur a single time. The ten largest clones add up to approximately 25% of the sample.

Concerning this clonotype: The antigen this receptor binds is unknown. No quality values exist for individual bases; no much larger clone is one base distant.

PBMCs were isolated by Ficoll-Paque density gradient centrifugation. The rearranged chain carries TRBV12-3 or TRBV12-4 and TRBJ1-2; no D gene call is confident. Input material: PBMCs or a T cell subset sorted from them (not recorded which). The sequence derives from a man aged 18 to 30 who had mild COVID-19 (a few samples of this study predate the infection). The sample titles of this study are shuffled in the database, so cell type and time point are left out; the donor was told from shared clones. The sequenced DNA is TGTGCCAGCAGTTTAAGTAACGGATATGGCTACACCTTC. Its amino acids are CASSLSNGYGYTF.